This T cell receptor beta chain was found in a study of graft-versus-host responses after intestinal transplantation. Measured with immunoSEQ multiplex PCR; TCRdb has only the in-frame clones, and not every one. The sample lists 5,500 or so clones, about a quarter occurring once. By frequency in the sample, this clone is medium-sized. Germline V gene sequence: CDR1 SEHNR, CDR2 FQNEAQ (reference sequence). V shed 1 base, J shed 4 bases, and the junction held 5 bases outside the gene matches. The CDR3 runs 15 residues. The chain carries TRBV7-9 and TRBJ1-2, with 8 bases fitting TRBD1. The sequence was obtained from a human patient who was an organ donor for intestinal transplantation. The source was alloreactive CD4+ T cells from a mixed lymphocyte reaction culture, collected before transplantation. Subset in this sample: CFSE-low proliferating T cells sorted from roughly six-day pre-transplant mixed lymphocyte reaction (GvH or HvG direction). The CDR3 DNA reads as TGTGCCAGCAGCTTAGAGGACGACAGGGGCTATGGCTACACCTTC. Amino acid sequence: CASSLEDDRGYGYTF.